Given below is one T cell receptor (beta chain) in context. This specimen belongs to a study of cytomegalovirus exposure and HLA in healthy donors. As for the study in general: Per a later analysis, the approximately 690 first-cohort and 100 to 150 validation repertoires shared one platform.

Germline values: CDR1 SGHRS, CDR2 YFSETQ. Trimming took off 4 bases at V and 0 bases at J, with 11 bases between the two ends. The CDR3 totals 14 residues. The repertoire was sequenced with immunoSEQ multiplex PCR; TCRdb's copy has only in-frame clones and lacks some. The sample yields 350,000 or so clones, just over 85% seen once. This sequence joins TRBV5-1 and TRBJ2-7; a possible D gene is TRBD2 (6 bases). This receptor was obtained from a woman aged 18-35 years in good health and CMV-seronegative. Sequences were obtained from PBMCs. CDR3 region: CASSRGTASYEQYF. DNA for the CDR3: TGCGCCAGCAGCCGGGGGACGGCCTCCTACGAGCAGTACTTC.